Below, 2 T cell receptor beta chains from the same sample are listed, as sequenced in a study of blood T cell repertoires in COVID-19. Method: immunoSEQ multiplex PCR; TCRdb's copy keeps in-frame clones and lacks some. The sample records 270,000 or so clones, roughly 84% being singletons. The sample comprised PBMCs or T cells enriched from blood (not recorded which). The receptors stem from a man aged 45-60 years who had recovered from COVID-19.

The chain has TRBV21-1 and TRBJ2-7; the table's D call, TRBD1, has no DNA check behind it. TRBV21-1 is classified as a pseudogene. This CDR3 has 17 residues. The CDR3 loop reads CASRSLSQGRSSYEQYF. The DNA of the CDR3 is TGTGCCAGCAGGTCCCTCTCACAGGGGAGAAGTTCCTACGAGCAGTACTTC.

V is TRBV10-3 and J is TRBJ1-2; a possible D gene is TRBD1 (6 bases). V dropped 4 bases and J dropped 3 bases, with 9 bases sitting between them. This CDR3 contains 13 residues. Germline CDR1 and CDR2: ENHRY and SYGVKD. The CDR3: CAISGEGDYGYTF. DNA of the CDR3: TGTGCCATCAGTGGAGAGGGGGACTATGGCTACACCTTC.